These T cell receptor beta chains were read from a single sample in a study of control samples from healthy donors and cancer patients. Generated by immunoSEQ multiplex PCR, the TCRdb table keeps only in-frame clones and is missing some. The sample has approximately 45,000 clones; more than 85% are singletons. The sequenced sample was PBMCs. Receptor source: a woman in her 40s with head and neck cancer. The CDR3 runs from the conserved cysteine through the conserved F or W. The D gene is left open where the match is weak. Where a row states a size, it is once, few, many or the class of an expanded clone; other rows omit it.

D: TRBD1; J: TRBJ1-2; V: TRBV5-1; size: once; CDR3: CASRQGNYGYTF; DNA: TGCGCCAGTCGACAGGGAAACTATGGCTACACCTTC
D: NA; J: TRBJ1-6; V: TRBV5-1; size: once; CDR3: CASSLEGRPLHF; DNA: TGCGCCAGCAGCTTGGAAGGCAGACCCCTCCACTTT
D: NA; J: TRBJ2-3; V: TRBV2; size: NA; CDR3: CASSVGTLRSVDTQYF; DNA: TGTGCCAGCAGTGTTGGAACTCTCAGGAGCGTAGATACGCAGTATTTT
D: NA; J: TRBJ2-1; V: TRBV28; size: NA; CDR3: CASSPIYHEQFF; DNA: TGTGCCAGCAGTCCCATCTACCATGAGCAGTTCTTC
D: TRBD1; J: TRBJ1-3; V: TRBV10-3; size: NA; CDR3: CATGQGARSGNTIYF; DNA: TGTGCCACAGGACAGGGGGCGCGTTCTGGAAACACCATATATTTT
D: NA; J: TRBJ1-1; V: TRBV18; size: few; CDR3: CASSPAFGNTEAFF; DNA: TGTGCCAGCTCACCGGCATTCGGGAACACTGAAGCTTTCTTT
D: TRBD2; J: TRBJ2-1; V: TRBV6-4; size: NA; CDR3: CASSLTRIVLAGGNEQFF; DNA: TGTGCCAGCAGCCTAACTAGGATTGTACTAGCGGGGGGAAATGAGCAGTTCTTC
D: NA; J: TRBJ2-2; V: TRBV27; size: NA; CDR3: CASRPTRTGELFF; DNA: TGTGCCAGCAGACCCACTAGGACCGGGGAGCTGTTTTTT
D: TRBD1; J: TRBJ2-5; V: TRBV9; size: NA; CDR3: CASSVGTGGLSETQYF; DNA: TGTGCCAGCAGCGTAGGGACAGGGGGCCTCAGTGAGACCCAGTACTTC
D: NA; J: TRBJ1-2; V: TRBV29-1; size: NA; CDR3: CSVSAGYGGYTF; DNA: TGCAGCGTTAGTGCCGGATATGGGGGCTACACCTTC
D: NA; J: TRBJ2-2; V: TRBV5-4; size: NA; CDR3: CASKSQGNTGELFF; DNA: TGTGCCAGCAAGTCACAGGGGAACACCGGGGAGCTGTTTTTT
D: NA; J: TRBJ2-5; V: TRBV2; size: NA; CDR3: CASSGAVRETQYF; DNA: TGTGCCAGCAGTGGTGCCGTCCGGGAGACCCAGTACTTC
D: TRBD2; J: TRBJ2-5; V: TRBV5-1; size: once; CDR3: CASSLTAGVPETQYF; DNA: TGCGCCAGCAGCTTGACAGCGGGAGTACCCGAGACCCAGTACTTC
D: NA; J: TRBJ1-1; V: TRBV3-1/TRBV3-2; size: NA; CDR3: CASSLRGDTEAFF; DNA: TGTGCCAGCAGCCTGCGGGGGGACACTGAAGCTTTCTTT
D: NA; J: TRBJ2-2; V: TRBV18; size: once; CDR3: CASSPNRDTGELFF; DNA: TGTGCCAGCTCACCCAACAGGGACACCGGGGAGCTGTTTTTT
D: NA; J: TRBJ1-5; V: TRBV28; size: NA; CDR3: CASSTRVNSNQPQHF; DNA: TGTGCCAGCAGTACCAGGGTTAATAGCAATCAGCCCCAGCATTTT
D: TRBD1; J: TRBJ2-7; V: TRBV4-1; size: once; CDR3: CASSPGQSSYEQYF; DNA: TGCGCCAGCAGCCCGGGACAGAGCTCCTACGAGCAGTACTTC
D: NA; J: TRBJ2-3; V: TRBV14; size: NA; CDR3: CASSQAGTPAAQYF; DNA: TGTGCCAGCAGCCAAGCCGGGACTCCCGCAGCGCAGTATTTT
D: TRBD2; J: TRBJ2-7; V: TRBV18; size: NA; CDR3: CASSPVQRDSSYEQYF; DNA: TGTGCCAGCTCACCCGTCCAGCGGGATAGCTCCTACGAGCAGTACTTC
D: NA; J: TRBJ2-2; V: TRBV27; size: NA; CDR3: CASSLEMMNANTGELFF; DNA: TGTGCCAGCAGTCTGGAAATGATGAATGCGAACACCGGGGAGCTGTTTTTT
D: NA; J: TRBJ1-2; V: TRBV3-1/TRBV3-2; size: NA; CDR3: CASSQGQGTVGYTF; DNA: TGTGCCAGCAGCCAAGGCCAGGGTACTGTGGGCTACACCTTC
D: NA; J: TRBJ1-2; V: TRBV10-1; size: NA; CDR3: CASSESTGNYGYTF; DNA: TGCGCCAGCAGTGAGTCGACGGGCAACTATGGCTACACCTTC
D: NA; J: TRBJ2-1; V: TRBV6-5; size: NA; CDR3: CASSAPLSSYNEQFF; DNA: TGTGCCAGCAGCGCTCCTCTCAGCTCCTACAATGAGCAGTTCTTC
D: NA; J: TRBJ1-1; V: TRBV25-1; size: NA; CDR3: CASKGAPGVGSHTEAFF; DNA: TGTGCCAGCAAAGGCGCTCCGGGGGTCGGCTCTCACACTGAAGCTTTCTTT
D: TRBD1; J: TRBJ1-4; V: TRBV10-3; size: NA; CDR3: CAISESMGRGSEKLFF; DNA: TGTGCCATCAGTGAGTCTATGGGCAGGGGGAGTGAAAAACTGTTTTTT
D: TRBD1; J: TRBJ1-4; V: TRBV19; size: once; CDR3: CASSIGGGEKLFF; DNA: TGTGCCAGTAGTATAGGAGGGGGCGAAAAACTGTTTTTT
D: NA; J: TRBJ1-3; V: TRBV9; size: NA; CDR3: CASSAGTYPDGNTIYF; DNA: TGTGCCAGCAGCGCCGGGACGTATCCGGATGGAAACACCATATATTTT
D: TRBD2; J: TRBJ2-3; V: TRBV6-2/TRBV6-3; size: NA; CDR3: CASSYPGGPADTQYF; DNA: TGTGCCAGCAGTTACCCGGGAGGGCCGGCAGATACGCAGTATTTT
D: TRBD1; J: TRBJ1-2; V: TRBV30; size: NA; CDR3: CAPPRNRGPPGYTF; DNA: TGTGCCCCCCCGAGGAACAGGGGGCCCCCCGGCTACACCTTC
D: NA; J: TRBJ1-2; V: TRBV5-4; size: NA; CDR3: CASSSPGSRSWGGYTF; DNA: TGTGCCAGCAGCTCACCGGGGTCCCGCTCTTGGGGGGGCTACACCTTC
D: TRBD1; J: TRBJ1-2; V: TRBV7-9; size: NA; CDR3: CASSPRQGGYRGYTF; DNA: TGTGCCAGCAGCCCTCGACAGGGAGGATATCGAGGCTACACCTTC
D: NA; J: TRBJ2-7; V: TRBV7-9; size: NA; CDR3: CASSPPRGTDSYEQYF; DNA: TGTGCCAGCAGTCCCCCCCGCGGGACAGACTCCTACGAGCAGTACTTC
D: TRBD1; J: TRBJ1-2; V: TRBV28; size: NA; CDR3: CASRGGQGLGGYTF; DNA: TGTGCCAGCAGAGGAGGACAGGGGCTCGGTGGCTACACCTTC
D: NA; J: TRBJ2-5; V: TRBV12-3/TRBV12-4; size: NA; CDR3: CASSLEDTTQYF; DNA: TGTGCCAGCAGTTTGGAGGATACCACCCAGTACTTC
D: NA; J: TRBJ2-3; V: TRBV20-1; size: NA; CDR3: CSARLTDTQYF; DNA: TGCAGTGCTAGATTGACAGATACGCAGTATTTT
D: NA; J: TRBJ2-4; V: TRBV3-1/TRBV3-2; size: NA; CDR3: CASDNRELSIQYF; DNA: TGTGCCAGCGATAATCGGGAGTTGAGCATTCAGTACTTC
D: TRBD2; J: TRBJ2-3; V: TRBV6-4; size: NA; CDR3: CASSDSGLAGVMQYF; DNA: TGTGCCAGCAGTGACTCTGGACTAGCGGGAGTTATGCAGTATTTT
D: NA; J: TRBJ1-1; V: TRBV15; size: NA; CDR3: CATSRDFGQMNTEAFF; DNA: TGTGCCACCAGCAGAGATTTCGGACAGATGAACACTGAAGCTTTCTTT
D: TRBD1; J: TRBJ2-3; V: TRBV19; size: once; CDR3: CASSKGARDTQYF; DNA: TGTGCCAGTAGTAAGGGGGCGAGGGATACGCAGTATTTT
D: NA; J: TRBJ1-2; V: TRBV12-3/TRBV12-4; size: NA; CDR3: CASSAGGNYGYTF; DNA: TGTGCCAGCAGCGCCGGGGGTAACTATGGCTACACCTTC
D: TRBD1; J: TRBJ2-7; V: TRBV19; size: NA; CDR3: CASNPGTGAYEQYF; DNA: TGTGCCAGTAATCCCGGGACAGGGGCCTACGAGCAGTACTTC
D: NA; J: TRBJ1-2; V: TRBV14; size: NA; CDR3: CASSQRGVRDGYTF; DNA: TGTGCCAGCAGCCAAAGGGGGGTACGTGATGGCTACACCTTC
D: NA; J: TRBJ1-1; V: TRBV7-2; size: NA; CDR3: CASSLDRAMNTEAFF; DNA: TGTGCCAGCAGCTTAGACAGGGCCATGAACACTGAAGCTTTCTTT
D: TRBD2; J: TRBJ2-1; V: TRBV5-1; size: NA; CDR3: CASSLGLAGYNEQFF; DNA: TGCGCCAGCAGCTTGGGACTAGCGGGCTACAATGAGCAGTTCTTC
D: NA; J: TRBJ1-4; V: TRBV20-1; size: NA; CDR3: CSAGMGEKLFF; DNA: TGCAGTGCTGGTATGGGTGAAAAACTGTTTTTT
D: TRBD1; J: TRBJ1-1; V: TRBV7-2; size: NA; CDR3: CASSGGQSMNTEAFF; DNA: TGTGCCAGCAGCGGGGGACAGAGCATGAACACTGAAGCTTTCTTT
D: TRBD2; J: TRBJ2-5; V: TRBV15; size: NA; CDR3: CATSRDRLAGGLETQYF; DNA: TGTGCCACCAGCAGAGATCGACTAGCGGGGGGGTTAGAGACCCAGTACTTC
D: TRBD1; J: TRBJ2-3; V: TRBV7-3; size: NA; CDR3: CASSLTAYGSTGQYF; DNA: TGTGCCAGCAGCTTAACCGCCTATGGATCGACAGGGCAATATTTT
D: NA; J: TRBJ2-3; V: TRBV19; size: NA; CDR3: CASSMVGSTDTQYF; DNA: TGTGCCAGTAGTATGGTGGGGAGCACAGATACGCAGTATTTT
D: TRBD2; J: TRBJ2-3; V: TRBV10-3; size: once; CDR3: CAISESASGTTDTQYF; DNA: TGTGCCATCAGTGAGTCGGCTAGCGGGACGACAGATACGCAGTATTTT
D: TRBD2; J: TRBJ2-7; V: TRBV4-1; size: NA; CDR3: CASSQEPRGVYEQYF; DNA: TGCGCCAGCAGCCAAGAACCGCGGGGGGTCTACGAGCAGTACTTC
D: TRBD2; J: TRBJ2-1; V: TRBV9; size: medium-sized; CDR3: CASSPHGGELAGASYNEQFF; DNA: TGTGCCAGCAGCCCCCACGGTGGAGAACTAGCGGGAGCTTCCTACAATGAGCAGTTCTTC
D: TRBD2; J: TRBJ2-1; V: TRBV11-2; size: NA; CDR3: CASSLGGGASGYNEQFF; DNA: TGTGCCAGCAGCTTAGGGGGAGGGGCTAGCGGATACAATGAGCAGTTCTTC
D: NA; J: TRBJ1-5; V: TRBV7-8; size: NA; CDR3: CASSLRADANQPQHF; DNA: TGTGCCAGCAGCCTTCGAGCCGATGCCAATCAGCCCCAGCATTTT
D: TRBD1; J: TRBJ2-7; V: TRBV28; size: once; CDR3: CASKTGGSPYPPFF; DNA: TGTGCCAGTAAGACAGGGGGGTCCCCTTACCCCCCCTTCTTC
D: NA; J: TRBJ2-1; V: TRBV5-5; size: NA; CDR3: CASSLNEGFYNEQFF; DNA: TGTGCCAGCAGCTTGAACGAGGGATTCTACAATGAGCAGTTCTTC
D: NA; J: TRBJ1-1; V: TRBV28; size: NA; CDR3: CASRPNRNTEAFF; DNA: TGTGCCAGCAGGCCTAACAGGAACACTGAAGCTTTCTTT
D: TRBD2; J: TRBJ2-1; V: TRBV3-1/TRBV3-2; size: few; CDR3: CASSQPGLNNEQFF; DNA: TGTGCCAGCAGCCAACCGGGACTAAACAATGAGCAGTTCTTC
D: TRBD1; J: TRBJ1-2; V: TRBV28; size: few; CDR3: CASSLYRTGEVYGYTF; DNA: TGTGCCAGCAGTCTCTATCGGACAGGGGAGGTCTATGGCTACACCTTC
D: NA; J: TRBJ2-7; V: TRBV11-3; size: NA; CDR3: CASSLFPSRTQYF; DNA: TGTGCCAGCAGCTTGTTTCCCTCCCGCACTCAGTACTTC